These 31 T cell receptor beta chains share one sample of origin, sequenced in a study of molecular identifiers for immune sequencing clone quantification. TCRdb redid the calling of the PCR reads with MiXCR, one entry per CDR3 protein. This table holds approximately 670,000 distinct CDR3 sequences, nearly 20% found once. The sample consisted of naive CD8+ T cells from blood, with Jurkat cell RNA spiked in. Noted subset: FACS-sorted CD8+CD4-CCR7+CD45RA+ naive T cells. The source is a human donor in good health. Some libraries in this study had Jurkat cell RNA spiked in.

V usage is TRBV30 and J usage is TRBJ2-1, with a possible D match to TRBD2 (7 bases). This CDR3 contains 15 residues. The ends were cut back, 4 bases at V and 6 bases at J, with 19 bases in the middle. The V gene's germline CDR1 is GTSNPN and CDR2 SVGIG (reference sequence). The CDR3 DNA sequence: TGTGCCTGGACACAGGGTCGGGGGGACCTCAATGAGCAGTTCTTC. Translation gives CAWTQGRGDLNEQFF. The full variable domain, completed using reference TRBV30 and TRBJ2-1, is SQTIHQWPATLVQPVGSPLSLECTVEGTSNPNLYWYRQAAGRGLQLLFYSVGIGQISSEVPQNLSASRPQDRQFILSSKKLLLSDSGFYLCAWTQGRGDLNEQFFGPGTRLTVL.

A remark on this clonotype: The junction does not match germline at one end; this may be a read error. The rearrangement uses TRBV7-9 and TRBJ2-3; D is tentatively TRBD1 or TRBD2 (5 bases each). This CDR3 has 13 amino acids. Germline values: CDR1 SEHNR, CDR2 FQNEAQ (reference sequence). DNA of the CDR3: TGTGTCAGCAGCTTCCCGGGGACCTTAGCGCAGTATTTT. Amino acid sequence: CVSSFPGTLAQYF. The full variable domain, its missing parts supplied by reference TRBV7-9 and TRBJ2-3, is DTGVSQNPRHKITKRGQNVTFRCDPISEHNRLYWYRQTLGQGPEFLTYFQNEAQLEKSRLLSDRFSAERPKGSFSTLEIQRTEQGDSAMYLCVSSFPGTLAQYFGPGTRLTVL.

This clonotype was recorded many times. The gene calls are TRBV2 and TRBJ2-7; 7 bases are shared with TRBD2. Trimming took 7 bases from V and 0 from J; bases not matched to a gene: 12. This CDR3 region has 16 residues. The V gene's germline CDR1 is SNHLY and CDR2 FYNNEI. CDR3 amino acids: CASKTSEAGPSYEQYF. The DNA of the CDR3 is TGTGCCAGCAAAACTTCAGAAGCGGGGCCCTCCTACGAGCAGTACTTC.

The rearrangement links TRBV20-1 to TRBJ2-4; D possibly corresponds to TRBD2 (6 bases). Germline lookup yields CDR1 DFQATT and CDR2 SNEGSKA (reference sequence). V lost 0 bases, J lost 7 bases, and 10 bases lay in between. The CDR3 has 13 residues. The CDR3, as DNA: TGCAGTGCTAGAGATTGGGGGAGGAACATTCAGTACTTC. Translated, it gives CSARDWGRNIQYF.

This clonotype was counted ten times or more. The chain combines TRBV20-1 with TRBJ2-7, with 7 positions matching TRBD1. This CDR3 has 11 residues. Germline V gene lookup returns CDR1 DFQATT and CDR2 SNEGSKA (reference sequence). V was clipped by 6 bases and J by 7 bases; unmatched bases: 6. The CDR3 here is CSAEQGWEQYF. In nucleotides, the CDR3 is TGCAGTGCGGAACAGGGGTGGGAGCAGTACTTC.

This clonotype has ten or more counts. The J gene is TRBJ2-6, the V gene TRBV18, with D tentatively TRBD1 (5 bases). Trimming cost V 3 bases and J 0 bases, with 15 bases left between them. Germline V gives CDR1 KGHSH, CDR2 LQKENI. The CDR3 has 18 residues. This CDR3 reads CASSPVQDTSSGANVLTF. The DNA for the CDR3 is TGTGCCAGCTCACCGGTCCAGGACACAAGCTCTGGGGCCAACGTCCTGACTTTC.

This clonotype was seen a handful of times. The gene calls are TRBV28 and TRBJ2-7; 8 nucleotides line up with TRBD1. V lost 5 bases and J lost 2; bases outside the gene matches: 5. Germline values: CDR1 MDHEN, CDR2 SYDVKM. This CDR3 is 14 amino acids long. CDR3 coding DNA: TGTGCCAGCAGTCGACAGGGGTCCCCCTACGAGCAGTACTTC. It yields the protein CASSRQGSPYEQYF.

This clonotype was recorded a few times. A much larger clonotype is one base distant, so this may be a read error. This sequence joins TRBV29-1 and TRBJ2-7; D not certain. Germline V gene sequence: CDR1 SQVTM, CDR2 ANQGSEA. The CDR3 sequence is 11 residues long. This CDR3 is CSVGDTYGQYF. The CDR3, as DNA: TGCAGCGTTGGGGATACCTACGGGCAGTACTTC.

This clonotype was seen ten or more times. The CDR3 bases are TGTGCCAGCAGCTTAGGGGAGGGTTATCAGCCCCAGCATTTT. This encodes CASSLGEGYQPQHF. This chain joins TRBV7-2 and TRBJ1-5; D unclear. Trimming left V 1 base short and J 5 bases short, with 9 bases between. The CDR3 is 14 residues long. Germline CDR1 SGHTA, CDR2 FQGNSA.

There are many counts of this clonotype. V is TRBV12-2 and J is TRBJ2-5; TRBD1, as called in the table, went unchecked against the DNA. TRBV12-2 is termed a pseudogene. The CDR3 length is 12 residues. CDR3 sequence reads: CASRPGVETQYF. The CDR3 coding sequence is TGTGCAAGTCGCCCCGGGGTCGAGACCCAGTACTTC.

This chain joins TRBV2 and TRBJ1-3; D not resolved. Trimming took off 7 bases at V and 2 bases at J, with 9 bases between the two ends. CDR1 is SNHLY, CDR2 FYNNEI, per germline. The CDR3 consists of 13 residues. The CDR3 DNA follows: TGTGCCAGCACCCGGGGTCCTGGAAACACCATATATTTT. It is translated as CASTRGPGNTIYF. The complete variable domain, with remaining parts taken from reference TRBV2 and TRBJ1-3, reads EPEVTQTPSHQVTQMGQEVILRCVPISNHLYFYWYRQILGQKVEFLVSFYNNEISEKSEIFDDQFSVERPDGSNFTLKIRSTKLEDSAMYFCASTRGPGNTIYFGEGSWLTVV.

This clonotype came up a few times. The chain has TRBV4-2 and TRBJ2-2; possible D gene TRBD2, 5 bases. The CDR3 is made up of 14 amino acids. V lost 7 bases and J lost 7, with 16 bases in between. Germline-derived CDR1 and CDR2 are LGHNA and YNFKEQ. The CDR3 DNA sequence: TGTGCCAGCAAAGGATTCGAGGGTAACGGGGAGCTGTTTTTT. Protein product: CASKGFEGNGELFF.

The chain has TRBV27 and TRBJ2-3; 9 bases are a match to TRBD2. Germline V gene sequence: CDR1 MNHEY, CDR2 SMNVEV (reference sequence). The CDR3 length is 15 residues. V lost 6 bases to trimming and J lost 1 base; unmatched junction nucleotides: 5. CDR3 coding DNA: TGTGCCAGCAGCCCAAAGCGGGGGGGCACAGATACGCAGTATTTT. Amino acids: CASSPKRGGTDTQYF.

The chain links TRBV4-3 to TRBJ2-7, with D uncertain. CDR3 length: 14 residues. V was pared by 0 bases and J by 3 bases, with 9 bases between. The V gene's germline CDR1 is LGHNA and CDR2 YSLEER. For the CDR3, the DNA is TGCGCCAGCAGCCAAGATATCAGGAACTACGAGCAGTACTTC. Translation gives CASSQDIRNYEQYF.

The chain uses TRBV6-2 or TRBV6-3 and TRBJ1-4; D call uncertain. This CDR3 region has 14 residues. V shed 8 bases and J shed 2 bases, with 12 bases lying between them. The germline gives CDR1 MNHEY, CDR2 SVGEGT. CDR3 in amino acids: CASGNPPTNEKLFF. CDR3 nucleotides: TGTGCCAGCGGTAACCCTCCGACTAATGAAAAACTGTTTTTT.

On this clonotype: Germline is not matched at one junction end, which may reflect a read error. This chain joins TRBV4-3 and TRBJ1-1; 7 positions match TRBD1. This CDR3 is built from 14 residues. CDR1 is LGHNA and CDR2 is YSLEER in the germline V gene. CDR3 sequence: CASSLGQTNTEDFF. The CDR3 region has the DNA TGCGCCAGCAGCTTGGGACAGACGAACACTGAAGATTTCTTT.

This clonotype was recorded at least ten times. The chain joins TRBV3-1 to TRBJ1-2, with D tentatively TRBD1 (6 bases). CDR1 is LGHDT and CDR2 is YNNKEL in the germline V gene (reference sequence). This CDR3 has 15 amino acids. V was pared by 3 bases and J by 0 bases, with 11 bases between. CDR3: CASSQRTVTNYGYTF. In nucleotides, the CDR3 is TGTGCCAGCAGCCAGCGGACAGTTACTAACTATGGCTACACCTTC.

This clonotype was detected once. At one of its ends the junction is not consistent with the germline gene, which may arise from a read error. Written as DNA, the CDR3 is TGCGTCAGCAGCCAAGAGTCCAGGGGATATCCGAACACCGGGGAGCTGTTTTTT. Translating gives CVSSQESRGYPNTGELFF. J is TRBJ2-2 and V is TRBV4-3, with D possibly TRBD1 on 6 matching bases. CDR1 LGHNA and CDR2 YSLEER come from the germline V gene. CDR3 length equals 18 residues.

To note about this clonotype: One junction end does not reproduce the germline sequence, and a read error may be involved. The chain recombines TRBV7-3 with TRBJ2-3; weak D call: TRBD2 (5 bases). The CDR3 covers 15 residues. Germline V lookup: CDR1 SGHTA, CDR2 FQGTGA. The CDR3 here is CASGFGATRADTQYF. In DNA, the CDR3 is TGTGCCAGCGGCTTTGGAGCGACGAGGGCAGATACGCAGTATTTT.

This clonotype was observed a few times. The chain uses TRBV7-9 and TRBJ2-7; D might be TRBD1 (5 bases). Trimming removed 1 base at V and 7 bases at J, with 11 bases between. The CDR3 totals 13 residues. CDR1 and CDR2 (germline): SEHNR, FQNEAQ (reference sequence). The chain's CDR3 is CASSLGQLGEQYF. Here the CDR3 DNA reads TGTGCCAGCAGCTTAGGACAGTTGGGGGAGCAGTACTTC.

This clonotype was seen repeatedly, ten times or more. The chain employs TRBV27 and TRBJ2-7, with a weak D call TRBD2 (6 bases). The CDR3 consists of 15 residues. Looked up from germline, CDR1 is MNHEY and CDR2 is SMNVEV (reference sequence). Between the trimmed V and J ends, which lost 5 bases and 3 bases, there was a span of 17 bases. In DNA form, the CDR3 reads TGTGCCAGCAGTCTAACCGGGACGGGGGTCTACGAGCAGTACTTC. It translates to CASSLTGTGVYEQYF.

This clonotype was seen ten or more times. The CDR3 spells CASSLGGDLTYEQYF. The CDR3 DNA sequence: TGTGCCAGCAGCCTAGGGGGTGACCTCACCTACGAGCAGTACTTC. V gene TRBV9 combines with J gene TRBJ2-7; possible D gene TRBD1, 6 bases. CDR1 is SGDLS and CDR2 is YYNGEE in the germline V gene. The CDR3 covers 15 residues. V was clipped by 4 bases and J by 2 bases, with 16 bases between them.

This clonotype was seen repeatedly, ten times or more. V gene TRBV7-9 combines with J gene TRBJ1-2; D unclear. V gave up 4 bases and J gave up 2 bases, with 14 bases separating them. Germline CDR1 SEHNR, CDR2 FQNEAQ (reference sequence). This CDR3 contains 15 residues. CDR3 DNA: TGTGCCAGCAGCTCCCCTTTGGCCCTAAACTATGGCTACACCTTC. This gives the protein CASSSPLALNYGYTF.

This clonotype came up a few times. The chain recombines TRBV25-1 with TRBJ2-5; maybe TRBD1 (6 bases). The V end lost 10 bases, the J end lost 0 bases, and 9 bases lay between the germline ends. Germline V gene lookup returns CDR1 MGHDK and CDR2 SYGVNS. The CDR3 length is 12 residues. The DNA of the CDR3 is TGTGCCACCACAGGGAACCAAGAGACCCAGTACTTC. This codes for CATTGNQETQYF.

This clonotype was seen many times. This chain uses TRBV19 with TRBJ1-1; a weak D match, TRBD1 (5 bases). The CDR3 spans 17 residues. Germline values: CDR1 LNHDA, CDR2 SQIVND (reference sequence). Trimming took off 5 bases at V and 3 bases at J, with 22 bases between the two ends. The CDR3 nucleotides are TGTGCCAGTAGTCTATCCGGAGGAAGGGGTGTGGACACTGAAGCTTTCTTT. It translates to CASSLSGGRGVDTEAFF. The entire variable domain, with the rest obtained from reference TRBV19 and TRBJ1-1, is as follows: DGGITQSPKYLFRKEGQNVTLSCEQNLNHDAMYWYRQDPGQGLRLIYYSQIVNDFQKGDIAEGYSVSREKKESFPLTVTSAQKNPTAFYLCASSLSGGRGVDTEAFFGQGTRLTVV.

This clonotype was picked up many times. This chain connects TRBV6-5 to TRBJ2-5; TRBD2 aligns across 8 bases. CDR3 size: 16 residues. CDR1 MNHEY and CDR2 SVGAGI come from the germline V gene. The V gene end was trimmed by 5 bases and the J gene end by 4 bases; junction bases not matched to a gene: 12. In DNA, the CDR3 is TGTGCCAGCAGTGAGGGCCGAGGACTAGCCCGAGAGACCCAGTACTTC. Its translation: CASSEGRGLARETQYF.

This clonotype was counted a few times. Here the CDR3 reads CASSPLSDPYNSPLHF. Here the CDR3 DNA reads TGTGCCAGCAGCCCCCTTAGTGATCCCTATAATTCACCCCTCCACTTT. V usage is TRBV7-9 and J usage is TRBJ1-6; D remains unclear. This CDR3 contains 16 residues. Germline lookup yields CDR1 SEHNR and CDR2 FQNEAQ (reference sequence). V was clipped by 5 bases and J by 2 bases, with 13 bases between them. The full variable domain, completed using reference TRBV7-9 and TRBJ1-6, is DTGVSQNPRHKITKRGQNVTFRCDPISEHNRLYWYRQTLGQGPEFLTYFQNEAQLEKSRLLSDRFSAERPKGSFSTLEIQRTEQGDSAMYLCASSPLSDPYNSPLHFGNGTRLTVT.

The chain couples TRBV27 to TRBJ2-5; the match to TRBD2 covers 9 bases. The ends lost 2 bases at V and 4 bases at J; junction bases unmatched: 8. The CDR3 is 16 residues long. Germline assignment: CDR1 MNHEY and CDR2 SMNVEV (reference sequence). The CDR3 loop reads CASSLAGGRIIETQYF. The DNA for the CDR3 is TGTGCCAGCAGTTTAGCGGGAGGGAGAATAATAGAGACCCAGTACTTC.

As concerns this clonotype: One junction end does not reproduce the germline sequence, and a read error may be involved. The gene calls are TRBV7-6 and TRBJ2-7; a possible D gene is TRBD2 (6 bases). CDR3 length: 14 amino acids. Germline CDR1 reads SGHVS; CDR2 reads FNYEAQ. CDR3 coding DNA: TGTGCCAGCAGCTTCCCGGGGGTTCCCTACGAGCAGCACTTC. Encoded protein: CASSFPGVPYEQHF. The full variable domain, in which reference TRBV7-6 and TRBJ2-7 provide the parts outside the CDR3, is GAGVSQSPRYKVTKRGQDVALRCDPISGHVSLYWYRQALGQGPEFLTYFNYEAQQDKSGLPNDRFSAERPEGSISTLTIQRTEQRDSAMYRCASSFPGVPYEQHFGPGTRLTVT.

This clonotype appeared many times. This sequence joins TRBV28 and TRBJ2-3; D perhaps matches TRBD2 (6 bases). The CDR3 has 15 residues. Germline CDR1 and CDR2: MDHEN and SYDVKM. V was pared by 6 bases and J by 0 bases, with 13 bases between. Written as DNA, the CDR3 is TGTGCCAGCAGCCCAAGCGGGCTTAGCACAGATACGCAGTATTTT. Protein: CASSPSGLSTDTQYF.

This clonotype was counted between two and nine times. The chain has TRBV13 and TRBJ2-1; the match to TRBD2 covers 13 bases. The length of the CDR3 is 20 residues. V trimming: 4 bases; J trimming: 2 bases; junction bases outside the gene matches: 14. CDR1 and CDR2 from the germline V gene are PRHDT and FYEKMQ (reference sequence). The CDR3 bases are TGTGCCAGCAGCTCGACAGGGACTAGCGGGGCCACACGCCCCTACAATGAGCAGTTCTTC. As protein: CASSSTGTSGATRPYNEQFF.